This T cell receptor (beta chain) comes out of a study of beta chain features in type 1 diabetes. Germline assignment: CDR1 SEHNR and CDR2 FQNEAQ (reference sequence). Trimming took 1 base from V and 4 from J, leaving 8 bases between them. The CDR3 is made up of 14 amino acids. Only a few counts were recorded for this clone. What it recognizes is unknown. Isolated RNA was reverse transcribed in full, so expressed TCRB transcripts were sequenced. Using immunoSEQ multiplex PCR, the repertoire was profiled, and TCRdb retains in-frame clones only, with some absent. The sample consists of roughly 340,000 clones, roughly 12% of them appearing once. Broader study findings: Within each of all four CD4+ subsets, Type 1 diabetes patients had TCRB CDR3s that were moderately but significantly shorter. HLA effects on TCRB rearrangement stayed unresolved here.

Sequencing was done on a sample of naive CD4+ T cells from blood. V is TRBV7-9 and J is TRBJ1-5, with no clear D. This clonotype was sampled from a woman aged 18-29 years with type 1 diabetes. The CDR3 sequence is CASSLGHANQPQHF. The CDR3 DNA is TGTGCCAGCAGCTTAGGGCACGCTAATCAGCCCCAGCATTTT.